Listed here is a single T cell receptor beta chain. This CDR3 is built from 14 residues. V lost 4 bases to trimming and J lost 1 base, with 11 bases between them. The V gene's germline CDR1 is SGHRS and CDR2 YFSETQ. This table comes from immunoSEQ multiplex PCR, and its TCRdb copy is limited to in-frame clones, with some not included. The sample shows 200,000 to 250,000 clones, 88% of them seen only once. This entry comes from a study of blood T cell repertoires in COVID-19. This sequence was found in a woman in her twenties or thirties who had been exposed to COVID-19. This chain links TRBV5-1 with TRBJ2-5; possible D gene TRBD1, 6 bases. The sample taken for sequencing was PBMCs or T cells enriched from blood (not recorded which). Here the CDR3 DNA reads TGCGCCAGCAGCCCACAGGGTTCCCAAGAGACCCAGTACTTC. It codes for CASSPQGSQETQYF.